One sample yielded the 8 T cell receptor beta chains listed below, sequenced in a study of blood T cells in healthy people across ages. A second PCR, run for about 7 to 12 cycles, used a sample-barcoded 5' primer plus a J-beta primer mix. Using its own MiXCR run on the 5' RACE reads, TCRdb lists one record per CDR3 protein. The data contain over 1,500,000 distinct CDR3 sequences, about two fifths of them singletons. Sequencing was done on a sample of blood. The receptors shown here come from a human donor in good health.

The chain joins TRBV10-2 to TRBJ1-1, with D possibly matching TRBD1 (6 bases). This CDR3 has 11 residues. V was clipped by 8 bases and J by 8 bases, with 12 bases between them. Per the germline V gene, CDR1 is WSHSY and CDR2 is SAAADI. The CDR3 here is CASRGQLEAFF. The CDR3 DNA follows: TGCGCCAGCCGAGGACAGCTAGAAGCTTTCTTT.

Comment on this clonotype: Just one base apart from a much larger clone, this may be a read error. The chain joins TRBV29-1 to TRBJ2-7; D not certain. CDR3 length: 11 residues. In germline, CDR1 is SQVTM, CDR2 ANQGSEA. This CDR3 is CSAVWVYEKYF. The CDR3 nucleotides read TGCAGCGCAGTCTGGGTTTACGAGAAGTACTTC.

In its sample, this clonotype was seen a few times. The CDR3 reads CASSQDWQAYEQYF. CDR3 in DNA: TGTGCCAGCAGCCAAGACTGGCAGGCCTACGAGCAGTACTTC. This sequence joins TRBV4-2 and TRBJ2-7; no clear D. Germline assignment: CDR1 LGHNA and CDR2 YNFKEQ. The CDR3 consists of 14 residues. Between the trimmed V and J ends, which lost 0 bases and 2 bases, there was a span of 8 bases.

This clonotype occurred once. The chain recombines TRBV11-2 with TRBJ2-7; TRBD1 matches 7 bases. The V gene's germline CDR1 is SGHAT and CDR2 FQNNGV. This CDR3 region has 15 residues. The ends lost 6 bases at V and 1 base at J; junction bases unmatched: 9. CDR3 coding DNA: TGTGCCAGCAGTCTTCCGTGGGACAGATCCTACGAGCAGTACTTC. It codes for CASSLPWDRSYEQYF.

The chain joins TRBV7-9 to TRBJ1-4; TRBD1 agrees at 8 bases. The CDR3 loop spans 12 amino acids. Trimming cost V 5 bases and J 8 bases; bases outside gene matches: 1. Germline V gives CDR1 SEHNR, CDR2 FQNEAQ (reference sequence). Here the CDR3 DNA reads TGTGCCAGCAGCAACAGGGGGGAAAAACTGTTTTTT. The encoded protein is CASSNRGEKLFF.

Comments on this clonotype: An end of the junction does not agree with germline; a read error may underlie this. The chain couples TRBV10-3 to TRBJ1-1, with TRBD1 as a possible D gene (5 bases). The germline V gene encodes CDR1 ENHRY and CDR2 SYGVKD. The CDR3 is made up of 15 amino acids. This CDR3 is CAISDTGRSNTEAFF. CDR3 nucleotides: TGTGCTATCAGTGATACGGGACGGTCGAACACTGAAGCTTTCTTT.

The chain combines TRBV7-9 with TRBJ1-5; 11 bases map to TRBD1. The CDR3 has 17 residues. Germline values: CDR1 SEHNR, CDR2 FQNEAQ (reference sequence). Trimming removed 4 bases from V and 6 bases from J; junction bases left unmatched: 11. DNA for the CDR3: TGTGCCAGCAGCTCCGGGGGCGGACAGGGGGCGAGTCAGCCCCAGCATTTT. It encodes CASSSGGGQGASQPQHF.

This chain links TRBV20-1 with TRBJ2-7; unclear D gene. CDR3 size: 10 residues. CDR1 and CDR2 from the germline V gene are DFQATT and SNEGSKA (reference sequence). CDR3 amino acids: CSLHYDEQYF. The CDR3 bases are TGCAGCTTACACTACGATGAGCAGTACTTC.